Described below is a single TCR beta chain sequence and its context. This entry belongs to a study of blood T cell repertoires in COVID-19. Study summary: Samples representing acute and convalescent COVID-19 were sourced from the United States, Italy and Spain.

Profiling relied on immunoSEQ multiplex PCR, and the TCRdb table lists in-frame clones only, not all of them. The sample has some 150,000 clones, approximately 89% seen once. Germline V CDR1 and CDR2: LNHDA, SQIVND (reference sequence). With V trimmed by 5 bases and J by 5 bases, 6 bases remained unmatched. The CDR3 has 16 residues. The sequence was collected from a human donor in a cohort sampled during active COVID-19. Source material: peripheral blood. The V and J genes are TRBV19 and TRBJ2-5; the match to TRBD2 covers 15 bases. CDR3 in DNA: TGTGCCAGTAGTCGGACTAGCGGGGGGGCCGTGGAGACCCAGTACTTC. Encoded protein: CASSRTSGGAVETQYF.